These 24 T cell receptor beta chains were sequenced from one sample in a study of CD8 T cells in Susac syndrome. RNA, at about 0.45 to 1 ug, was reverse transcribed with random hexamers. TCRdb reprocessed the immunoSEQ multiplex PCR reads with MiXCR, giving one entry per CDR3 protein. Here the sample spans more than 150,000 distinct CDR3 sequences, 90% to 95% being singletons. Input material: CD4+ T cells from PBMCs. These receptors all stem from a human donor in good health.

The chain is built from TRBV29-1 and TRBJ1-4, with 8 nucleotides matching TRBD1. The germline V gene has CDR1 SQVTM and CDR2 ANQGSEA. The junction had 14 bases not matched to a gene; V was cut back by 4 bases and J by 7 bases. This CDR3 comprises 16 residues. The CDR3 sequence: CSVGNGQGGGVEKLFF. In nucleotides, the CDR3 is TGCAGCGTTGGAAATGGACAGGGAGGGGGCGTTGAAAAACTGTTTTTT.

The DNA for the CDR3 is TGTGCCTGGTGGGGCGGGATCTATGGCTACACCTTC. Residues: CAWWGGIYGYTF. V gene TRBV30 combines with J gene TRBJ1-2; TRBD1 might be the D (5 bases). The CDR3 length is 12 residues. V gave up 5 bases and J gave up 4 bases, with 11 bases separating them. Per germline, CDR1 GTSNPN and CDR2 SVGIG (reference sequence).

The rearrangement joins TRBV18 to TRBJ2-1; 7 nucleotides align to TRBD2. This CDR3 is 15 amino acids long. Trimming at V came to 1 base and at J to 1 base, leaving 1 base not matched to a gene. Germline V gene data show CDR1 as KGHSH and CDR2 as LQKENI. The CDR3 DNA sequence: TGTGCCAGCTCACCACGGGGGGGTTCCTACAATGAGCAGTTCTTC. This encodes CASSPRGGSYNEQFF.

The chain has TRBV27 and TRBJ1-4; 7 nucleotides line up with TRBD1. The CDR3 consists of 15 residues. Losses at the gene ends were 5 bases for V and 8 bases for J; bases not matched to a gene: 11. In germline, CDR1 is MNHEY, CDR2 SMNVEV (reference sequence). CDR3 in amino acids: CASSIYGTGQEKLFF. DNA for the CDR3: TGTGCCAGCAGTATATACGGGACGGGACAGGAAAAACTGTTTTTT.

Here the CDR3 DNA reads TGCAGCGTTCGAGGGACGGATCCCAATCAGCCCCAGCATTTT. It codes for CSVRGTDPNQPQHF. V gene TRBV29-1 combines with J gene TRBJ1-5; weak D call: TRBD1 (5 bases). This CDR3 is 14 amino acids long. The germline V gene encodes CDR1 SQVTM and CDR2 ANQGSEA. Trimming pared 5 bases from V and 3 bases from J, leaving 14 bases between.

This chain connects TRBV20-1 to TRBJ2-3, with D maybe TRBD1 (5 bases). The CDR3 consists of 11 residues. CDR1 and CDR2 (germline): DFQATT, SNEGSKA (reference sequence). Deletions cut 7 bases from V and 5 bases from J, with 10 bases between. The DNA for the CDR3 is TGCAGTGAAGGGGTAGGAGATACGCAGTATTTT. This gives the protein CSEGVGDTQYF.

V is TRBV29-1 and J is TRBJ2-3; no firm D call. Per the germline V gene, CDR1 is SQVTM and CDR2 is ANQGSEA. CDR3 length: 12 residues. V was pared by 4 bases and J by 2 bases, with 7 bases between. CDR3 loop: CSVGHLTDTQYF. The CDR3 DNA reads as TGCAGCGTTGGGCACCTCACAGATACGCAGTATTTT.

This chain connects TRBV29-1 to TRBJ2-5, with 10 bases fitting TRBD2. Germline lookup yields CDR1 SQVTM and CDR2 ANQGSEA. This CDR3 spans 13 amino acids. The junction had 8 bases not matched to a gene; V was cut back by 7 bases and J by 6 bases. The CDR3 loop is CSAASGGAQTQYF. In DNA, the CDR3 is TGCAGCGCAGCGAGCGGGGGGGCGCAGACCCAGTACTTC.

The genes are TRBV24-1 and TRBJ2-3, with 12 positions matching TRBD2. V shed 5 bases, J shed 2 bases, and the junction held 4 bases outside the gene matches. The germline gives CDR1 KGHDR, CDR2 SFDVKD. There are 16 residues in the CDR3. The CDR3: CATSGRLAGDTDTQYF. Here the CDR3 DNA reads TGTGCCACCAGTGGGCGACTAGCGGGGGACACAGATACGCAGTATTTT.

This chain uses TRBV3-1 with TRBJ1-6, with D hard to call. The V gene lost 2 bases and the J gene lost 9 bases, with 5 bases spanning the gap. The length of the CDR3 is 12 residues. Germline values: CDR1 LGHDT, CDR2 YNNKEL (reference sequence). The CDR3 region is CASSQLTSPLHF. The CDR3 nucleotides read TGTGCCAGCAGCCAATTAACTTCACCCCTCCACTTT.

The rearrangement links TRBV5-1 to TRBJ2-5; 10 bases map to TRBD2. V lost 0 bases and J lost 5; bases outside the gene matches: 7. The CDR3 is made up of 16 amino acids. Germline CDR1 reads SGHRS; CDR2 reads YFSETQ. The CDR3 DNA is TGCGCCAGCAGCTTGGTGGCTAGCGGGGGCGGCGAGACCCAGTACTTC. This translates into CASSLVASGGGETQYF.

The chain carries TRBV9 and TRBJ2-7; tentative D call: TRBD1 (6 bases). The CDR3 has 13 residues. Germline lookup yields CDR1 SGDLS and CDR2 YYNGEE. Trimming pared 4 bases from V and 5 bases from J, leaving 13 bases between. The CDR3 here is CASSPGTPNEQYF. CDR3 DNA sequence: TGTGCCAGCAGCCCCGGGACACCCAACGAGCAGTACTTC.

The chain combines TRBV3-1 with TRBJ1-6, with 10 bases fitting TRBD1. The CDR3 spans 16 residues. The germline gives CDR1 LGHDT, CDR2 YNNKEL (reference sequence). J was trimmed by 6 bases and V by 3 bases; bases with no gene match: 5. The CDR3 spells CASSHHRDRGNSPLHF. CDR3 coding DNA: TGTGCCAGCAGCCATCACCGGGACAGGGGTAATTCACCCCTCCACTTT. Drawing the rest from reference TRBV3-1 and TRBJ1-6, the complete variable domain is DTAVSQTPKYLVTQMGNDKSIKCEQNLGHDTMYWYKQDSKKFLKIMFSYNNKELIINETVPNRFSPKSPDKAHLNLHINSLELGDSAVYFCASSHHRDRGNSPLHFGNGTRLTVT.

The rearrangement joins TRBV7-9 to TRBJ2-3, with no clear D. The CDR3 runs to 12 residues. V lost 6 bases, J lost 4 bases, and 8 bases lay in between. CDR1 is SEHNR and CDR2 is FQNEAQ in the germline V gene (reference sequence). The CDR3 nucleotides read TGTGCCAGCAGTTCTGTATCAGATACGCAGTATTTT. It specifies CASSSVSDTQYF.

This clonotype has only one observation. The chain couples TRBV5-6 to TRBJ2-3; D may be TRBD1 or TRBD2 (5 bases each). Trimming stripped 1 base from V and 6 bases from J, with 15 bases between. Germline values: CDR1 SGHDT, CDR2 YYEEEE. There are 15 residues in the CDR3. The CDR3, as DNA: TGTGCCAGCAGCTTGAGGGCACGAGGGGCGGATACGCAGTATTTT. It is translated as CASSLRARGADTQYF.

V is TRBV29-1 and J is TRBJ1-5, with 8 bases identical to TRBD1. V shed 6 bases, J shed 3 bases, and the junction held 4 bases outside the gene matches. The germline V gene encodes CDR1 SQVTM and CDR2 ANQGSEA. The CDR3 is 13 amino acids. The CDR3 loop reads CSVRQGLNQPQHF. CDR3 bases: TGCAGCGTGAGACAGGGGCTCAATCAGCCCCAGCATTTT.

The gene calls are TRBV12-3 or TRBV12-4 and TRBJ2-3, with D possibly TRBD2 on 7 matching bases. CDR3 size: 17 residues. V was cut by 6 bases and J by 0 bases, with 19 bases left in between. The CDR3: CASSLRGGGGSTDTQYF. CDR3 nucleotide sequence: TGTGCCAGCAGCCTAAGGGGTGGCGGGGGCAGCACAGATACGCAGTATTTT.

The CDR3 region has the DNA TGTGCCAGCAGCTTGGGGGCTAGCGGGGACGAGCAGTACTTC. This translates into CASSLGASGDEQYF. This rearrangement joins TRBV5-4 to TRBJ2-7, with 9 bases matching TRBD2. Trimming removed 0 bases from V and 5 bases from J; junction bases left unmatched: 3. Looked up from germline, CDR1 is SGHNT and CDR2 is YYREEE (reference sequence). The CDR3 length is 14 residues.

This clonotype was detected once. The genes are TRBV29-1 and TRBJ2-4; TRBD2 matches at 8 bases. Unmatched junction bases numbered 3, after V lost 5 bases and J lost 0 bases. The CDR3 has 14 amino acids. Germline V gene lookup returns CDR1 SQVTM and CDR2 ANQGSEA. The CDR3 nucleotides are TGCAGCGTTCGAGCGGGGGTAGCCAAAAACATTCAGTACTTC. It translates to CSVRAGVAKNIQYF.

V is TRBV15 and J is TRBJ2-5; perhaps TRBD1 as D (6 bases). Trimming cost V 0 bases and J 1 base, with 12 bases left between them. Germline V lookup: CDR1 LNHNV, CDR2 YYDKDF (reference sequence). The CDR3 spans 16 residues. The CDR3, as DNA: TGTGCCACCAGCAGAGAGCAGGGGAGCGCCCAAGAGACCCAGTACTTC. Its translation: CATSREQGSAQETQYF.

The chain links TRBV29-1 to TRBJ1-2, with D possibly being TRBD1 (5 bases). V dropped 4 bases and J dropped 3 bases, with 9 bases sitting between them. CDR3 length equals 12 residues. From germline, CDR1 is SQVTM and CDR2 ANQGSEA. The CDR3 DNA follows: TGCAGCGTTGTGGAGGGGTACTATGGCTACACCTTC. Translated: CSVVEGYYGYTF.

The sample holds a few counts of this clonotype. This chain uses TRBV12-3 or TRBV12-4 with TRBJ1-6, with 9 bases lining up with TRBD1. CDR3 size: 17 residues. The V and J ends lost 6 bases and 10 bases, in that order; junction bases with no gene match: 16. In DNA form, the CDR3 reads TGTGCCAGCAGCCCCGGGACAGGGTCTGGAGTTCGATCACCCCTCCACTTT. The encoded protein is CASSPGTGSGVRSPLHF.

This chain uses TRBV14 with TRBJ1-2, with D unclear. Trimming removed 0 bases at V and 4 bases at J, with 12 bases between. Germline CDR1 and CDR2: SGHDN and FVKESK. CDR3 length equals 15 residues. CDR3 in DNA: TGTGCCAGCAGCCAAGATCTTACTGCCGGCTATGGCTACACCTTC. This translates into CASSQDLTAGYGYTF.

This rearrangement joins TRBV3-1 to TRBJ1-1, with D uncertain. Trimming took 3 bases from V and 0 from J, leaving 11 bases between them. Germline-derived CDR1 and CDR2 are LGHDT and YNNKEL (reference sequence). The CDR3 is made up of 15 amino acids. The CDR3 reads CASSHSGSLNTEAFF. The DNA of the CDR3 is TGTGCCAGCAGCCACTCGGGATCCTTGAACACTGAAGCTTTCTTT.